Sequencing of this T cell receptor beta chain was carried out in a study of regulatory T cells in long-lasting Graves disease (dated by TCRdb to the early 2020s). Study-level background: Persistent Graves' disease was defined as antithyroid drug treatment for over 5 years with persistently positive TSH receptor autoantibodies. In the clinical cohort, patients with persistent Graves' disease had used antithyroid drugs for an average of around 9.3 years. A total of about 33 samples underwent TCR sequencing, from roughly 13 patients with persistent Graves' disease and approximately 20 patients with newly diagnosed Graves' disease. The study took place in China and was registered as a clinical trial. Patients with persistent Graves' disease were compared with patients with newly diagnosed Graves' disease using TCR sequencing and RNA sequencing of peripheral blood. Results and caveats for the whole study, not just this receptor: A larger number of public clonotypes was shared among persistent patients (approximately 3,000) than among newly diagnosed patients (about 990). Because the primary lesion, thyroid tissue, could not be accessed, the study looked at peripheral blood alone. The small sample size was acknowledged by the authors as a limitation that may reduce accuracy. Sequencing and analysis were restricted to the TCR beta chain. Lower TCR Shannon entropy and fewer highly expanded clones were observed in persistent Graves' disease patients than in newly diagnosed patients, which suggested clonal expansion.

Taken with the paper, the label for time point translates to: persistent/refractory GD, antithyroid drugs over 5 years with positive TRAb. For both TCR sequencing and RNA sequencing, RNA was extracted from PBMCs in TRIzol. The diagnosis of Graves' disease followed American Thyroid Association guidelines. Patients for the study were recruited at an endocrinology department in Xi'an, China. Each patient gave about 10 milliliters of peripheral blood, collected in an EDTA anticoagulant tube. Ficoll Paque Plus density gradient separation was used to isolate PBMCs, and no additional T cell sorting was done. An Agilent 2100 Bioanalyzer and agarose gel were used to assess RNA quality, and a NanoDrop 2000 was used to measure RNA concentration. In its sample, this clonotype was seen many times. Its cognate antigen has yet to be identified. No much larger clone is present one base from it, and per-base qualities are unavailable.

The library was generated by multiplex PCR. For sequencing, an Illumina HiSeq 4000 was employed. To build TCR beta libraries, CDR3 regions were amplified by Arm-PCR using iRepertoire HTBI primers. Gel purification was performed on PCR products prior to sequencing. The original methods were these. A total of around 66 TRBV and some 15 TRBJ segments were identified across samples and were used for gene usage analysis of CDR3 amino acid clonotypes. Filtered high-quality paired reads were merged into contigs using COPE and FqMerger. Contigs were aligned with BLAST to IMGT TRBV, TRBD and TRBJ reference genes, and CDR3 was defined per IMGT. Highly expanded clones were defined as clonotypes with a frequency above 0.1%. Repertoire diversity was measured by Shannon entropy, and V-J evenness by the Gini coefficient. A clonotype found in more than one individual was treated as public. TCRdb's own reprocessing of the public reads used fastp at Q25 and MiXCR and kept productive beta chains. Each CDR3 protein gets just one entry, which takes the most common genes and DNA from the rows behind it. These V and J calls rely on TCRdb rather than the paper's analysis. The sample has roughly 450,000 distinct CDR3 sequences on record, about a quarter of them singletons. Roughly 26% of the sample rests with the top ten.

The receptor comes from a female donor with Graves disease. The source was peripheral blood mononuclear cells (PBMCs), collected when the disease was refractory, from a patient treated with antithyroid drugs.

The CDR3 sequence is CAVYRVRNTEAFF. The nucleotide sequence is given as TGTGCCGTCTACCGAGTAAGGAACACTGAAGCTTTCTTT. The chain employs TRBV7-8 and TRBJ1-1; no confident D gene assignment can be made. The CDR3 numbers 13 residues from cysteine through phenylalanine. Only the CDR3 DNA is retained, 39 bases long and in frame from the first base. CDR1 and CDR2 are drawn from the germline V gene: SGHVS, FQNEAQ. The V and J ends are trimmed by 11 bases and 1 base, leaving 14 bases between them.